This TCR beta chain was found in a study of T-cell reconstitution after alpha-beta-depleted transplantation in children (dated by TCRdb to 2016 to 2018). Background for the entire study: Using TCR repertoire profiling, the study followed T-cell immune reconstitution in a quantitative way in children after TCRalphabeta/CD19-depleted allogeneic hematopoietic cell transplantation.

Libraries were prepared through PCR. Sequenced on an Illumina HiSeq 2500. TCR libraries were prepared with molecular barcoding, using unique molecular identifiers to normalize TCRbeta repertoire quantification. TCRdb reprocessing: public reads trimmed at Q25 with fastp, clones called with MiXCR, in-frame beta chains kept. All rows with the same CDR3 protein become a single entry with the most common DNA and genes. The sample has around 340,000 distinct CDR3 sequences on record, 13% of them singletons. The ten most abundant clones make up around 4.1% of the sample. Spanning cysteine to phenylalanine, the CDR3 consists of 16 amino acids. CDR3 DNA is the only sequence kept; it has 48 bases, read in frame from the first base. Germline trimming: 1 base from V, 6 bases from J; junction bases outside gene matches: 11. CDR1 and CDR2 (SGDLS, YYNGEE) derive from the germline V gene. This clonotype has at least ten counts. Its antigen remains unidentified. No much larger clone is present one base from it, and per-base qualities are unavailable.

The material sequenced was PBMCs, taken from the stem cell graft. The source of this sequence is a human donor who donated a stem cell graft to a child with Fanconi anemia. The chain was built from TRBV9 and TRBJ1-1, and TRBD1 aligns with 8 junction nucleotides. The DNA is TGTGCCAGCAGCGTATATCAGGGGGCGCCCCTGGCTGAAGCTTTCTTT. The translation is CASSVYQGAPLAEAFF.